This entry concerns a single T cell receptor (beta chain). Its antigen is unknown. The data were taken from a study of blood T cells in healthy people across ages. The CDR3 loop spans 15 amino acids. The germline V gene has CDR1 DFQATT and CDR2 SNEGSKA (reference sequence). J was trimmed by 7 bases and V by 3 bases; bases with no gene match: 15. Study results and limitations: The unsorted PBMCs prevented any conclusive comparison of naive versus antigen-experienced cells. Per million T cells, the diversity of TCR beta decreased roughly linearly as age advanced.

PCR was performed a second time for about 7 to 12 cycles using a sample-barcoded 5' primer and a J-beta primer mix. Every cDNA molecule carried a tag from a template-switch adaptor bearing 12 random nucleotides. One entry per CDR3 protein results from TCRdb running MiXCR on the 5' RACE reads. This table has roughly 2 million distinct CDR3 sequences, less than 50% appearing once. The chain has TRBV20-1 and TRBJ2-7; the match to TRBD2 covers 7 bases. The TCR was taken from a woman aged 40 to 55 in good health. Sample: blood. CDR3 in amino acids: CSARWGRGLCNEQYF. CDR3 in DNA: TGCAGTGCTAGGTGGGGGAGGGGCTTATGCAATGAGCAGTACTTC.